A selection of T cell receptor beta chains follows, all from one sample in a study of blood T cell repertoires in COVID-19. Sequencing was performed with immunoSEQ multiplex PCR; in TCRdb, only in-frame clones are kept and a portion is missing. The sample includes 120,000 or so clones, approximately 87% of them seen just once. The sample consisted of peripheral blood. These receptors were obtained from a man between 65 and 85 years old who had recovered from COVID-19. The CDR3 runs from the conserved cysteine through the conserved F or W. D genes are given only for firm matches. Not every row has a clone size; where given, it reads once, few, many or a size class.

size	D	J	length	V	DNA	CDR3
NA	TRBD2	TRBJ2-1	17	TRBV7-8	TGTGCCAGCAGCTTAAGGATACGGCTAGCGGATATCAATGAGCAGTTCTTC	CASSLRIRLADINEQFF
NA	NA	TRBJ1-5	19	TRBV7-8	TGTGCCAGCAGCTTAGCGGCCGGGGTACTGGGATATAACAGTCAGCCCCAGCATTTT	CASSLAAGVLGYNSQPQHF
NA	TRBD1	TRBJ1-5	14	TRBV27	TGTGCCAGCAGGACAGGGGGGAGCAATCAGCCCCAGCATTTT	CASRTGGSNQPQHF
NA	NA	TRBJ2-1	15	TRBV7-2	TGTGCCAGCAGCTGGGTGTGGTTGGGCCACAATGAGCAGTTCTTC	CASSWVWLGHNEQFF
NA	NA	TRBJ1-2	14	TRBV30	TGTGCCTGGAGTCAACAGACCACCTTGTCTGGCTACACCTTC	CAWSQQTTLSGYTF
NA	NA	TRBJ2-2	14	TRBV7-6	TGTGCCAGCAGCCGGGAATTGAACACCGGGGAGCTGTTTTTT	CASSRELNTGELFF
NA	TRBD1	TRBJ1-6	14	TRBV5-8	TGTGCCAGCAGCTTGCAGGGGGTGAATTCACCCCTCCACTTT	CASSLQGVNSPLHF
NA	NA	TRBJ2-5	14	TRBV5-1	TGCGCCAGCAGCTTGACAGAGCTCCAAGAGACCCAGTACTTC	CASSLTELQETQYF
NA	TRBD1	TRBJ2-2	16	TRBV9	TGTGCCAGCAGCCGGAGAACAGGGGTAAACACCGGGGAGCTGTTTTTT	CASSRRTGVNTGELFF
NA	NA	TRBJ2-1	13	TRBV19	TGTGCCAGTAGTATCCCCGGTAACAATGAGCAGTTCTTC	CASSIPGNNEQFF
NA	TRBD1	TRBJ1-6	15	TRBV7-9	TGTGCCAGCAGCGACTCCCCAGGGGGCACTTCACCCCTCCACTTT	CASSDSPGGTSPLHF
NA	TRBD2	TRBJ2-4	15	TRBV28	TGTGCCAGCAGTGCCCGCGGGGGGGCCAAAAACATTCAGTACTTC	CASSARGGAKNIQYF
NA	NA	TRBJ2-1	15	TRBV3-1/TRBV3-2	TGTGCCAGCAGCCAAGTGTTAAACTCCTACAATGAGCAGTTCTTC	CASSQVLNSYNEQFF
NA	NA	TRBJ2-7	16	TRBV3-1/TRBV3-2	TGTGCCAGCAGCCAAGGGTTAGCGCAGAATTACTACGAGCAGTACTTC	CASSQGLAQNYYEQYF
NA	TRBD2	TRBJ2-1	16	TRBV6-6	TGTGCCAGCAGTTACTCCGGACTAGCGGGAGGGTATGAGCAGTTCTTC	CASSYSGLAGGYEQFF
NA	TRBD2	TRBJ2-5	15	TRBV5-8	TGTGCCAGCAGCCCGGGAGGGGGGTTCCGGGAGACCCAGTACTTC	CASSPGGGFRETQYF
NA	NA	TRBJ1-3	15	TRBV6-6	TGTGCCAGCAGTCGCCAGGGAACCTCTGGAAACACCATATATTTT	CASSRQGTSGNTIYF
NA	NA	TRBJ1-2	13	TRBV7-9	TGTGCCAGCAGCTCGGGACACAACTATGGCTACACCTTC	CASSSGHNYGYTF
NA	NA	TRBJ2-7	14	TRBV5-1	TGCGCCAGCCGTTGGGGGCGGGGGACGAGCGAGCAGTACTTC	CASRWGRGTSEQYF
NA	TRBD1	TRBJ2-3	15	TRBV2	TGTGCCAGCAGGCGTCGGGACAGCTACACAGATACGCAGTATTTT	CASRRRDSYTDTQYF
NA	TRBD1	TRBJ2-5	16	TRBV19	TGTGCCAGTAGTATAGGTGACAGGGGTTTTATGGAGACCCAGTACTTC	CASSIGDRGFMETQYF
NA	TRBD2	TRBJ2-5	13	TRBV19	TGTGCCAGTAGTCGCCTAGCGGGAGAGACCCAGTACTTC	CASSRLAGETQYF
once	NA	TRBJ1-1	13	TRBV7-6	TGTGCCAGCAGCTTGGGCTATGGCACTGAAGCTTTCTTT	CASSLGYGTEAFF
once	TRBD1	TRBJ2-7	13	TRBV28	TGTGCCAGCACCCCGGGACAGCGTTGGGAGCAGTACTTC	CASTPGQRWEQYF
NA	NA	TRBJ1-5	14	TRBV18	TGTGCCAGCTCACCACGGGGGGGCGATCAGCCCCAGCATTTT	CASSPRGGDQPQHF
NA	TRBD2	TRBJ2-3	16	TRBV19	TGTGCCAGTAGTGGACTAGCAATAGATTTCACAGATACGCAGTATTTT	CASSGLAIDFTDTQYF
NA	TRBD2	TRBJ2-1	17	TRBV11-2	TGTGCCAGCAGCTTAAGGGCTAGCGGGAGGGCCTACAATGAGCAGTTCTTC	CASSLRASGRAYNEQFF
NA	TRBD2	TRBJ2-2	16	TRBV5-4	TGTGCCAGCAGCTCCATGTCTAGCGGGGGGGCCGGGGAGCTGTTTTTT	CASSSMSSGGAGELFF